This entry lists 3 T cell receptor beta chains sequenced from one sample in a study of control samples from healthy donors and cancer patients. Clones were read by immunoSEQ multiplex PCR, and TCRdb kept only the in-frame ones, dropping some. The sample records 250,000 to 300,000 clones, over 75% being singletons. Input material: PBMCs. The receptors originated from a woman aged 55-75 years with lung cancer.

V is TRBV5-1 and J is TRBJ2-6; D not certain. The ends were cut back, 4 bases at V and 0 bases at J, with 8 bases in the middle. Per germline, CDR1 SGHRS and CDR2 YFSETQ. The CDR3 has 15 amino acids. The CDR3 DNA follows: TGCGCCAGCAGCCCCCAGGACTCTGGGGCCAACGTCCTGACTTTC. Residues: CASSPQDSGANVLTF. Filled out from reference TRBV5-1 and TRBJ2-6, the complete variable domain reads KAGVTQTPRYLIKTRGQQVTLSCSPISGHRSVSWYQQTPGQGLQFLFEYFSETQRNKGNFPGRFSGRQFSNSRSEMNVSTLELGDSALYLCASSPQDSGANVLTFGAGSRLTVL.

The chain couples TRBV10-2 to TRBJ1-1; D gene ambiguous. The CDR3 runs to 14 residues. CDR1 is WSHSY, CDR2 SAAADI, per germline. Trimming took 3 bases from V and 1 from J, leaving 9 bases between them. The CDR3 sequence: CASSDAGWNTEAFF. Here the CDR3 DNA reads TGCGCCAGCAGTGATGCGGGCTGGAACACTGAAGCTTTCTTT.

This clone was seen only once. The chain is built from TRBV9 and TRBJ2-4, with 8 bases lining up with TRBD2. The CDR3 runs to 15 residues. The germline V gene has CDR1 SGDLS and CDR2 YYNGEE. V gave up 0 bases and J gave up 9 bases; unmatched junction bases: 8. The CDR3 DNA reads as TGTGCCAGCAGCGTAGATGTCGCGGGGGGTGGCATTCAGTACTTC. This codes for CASSVDVAGGGIQYF. Together with reference TRBV9 and TRBJ2-4, the CDR3 gives the full variable domain: DSGVTQTPKHLITATGQRVTLRCSPRSGDLSVYWYQQSLDQGLQFLIQYYNGEERAKGNILERFSAQQFPDLHSELNLSSLELGDSALYFCASSVDVAGGGIQYFGAGTRLSVL.